The rows below give T cell receptor beta chains drawn from one sample of a study of cytomegalovirus exposure and HLA in healthy donors. Repertoires were generated with immunoSEQ multiplex PCR, while TCRdb's copy carries only in-frame clones and drops some. The profile covers more than 200,000 clones, with less than 90% appearing a single time and more than 10% taken by the ten largest. Specimen: PBMCs. These receptors were obtained from a man in his late teens or twenties in good health and CMV-seropositive. CDR3s include the opening cysteine and the closing phenylalanine or tryptophan. The D gene is left open where the match is weak. Only part of the rows carry a size: once, few, many, or a class if the clone is expanded.

V gene	D gene	clone size	J gene	CDR3 DNA	CDR3 protein
TRBV7-9	NA	NA	TRBJ2-2	TGTGCCAGCAGCGTGATCGGGACCGGGGAGCTGTTTTTT	CASSVIGTGELFF
TRBV29-1	NA	NA	TRBJ1-1	TGCAGCGTTCAGGACGGTGGGATGAACACTGAAGCTTTCTTT	CSVQDGGMNTEAFF
TRBV15	NA	NA	TRBJ2-7	TGTGCGTCCACTACAGGGTACTCCTACGAGCAGTACTTC	CASTTGYSYEQYF
TRBV5-1	NA	NA	TRBJ2-5	TGCGCCAGCAGCTTTACCGGGAAAGAGACCCAGTACTTC	CASSFTGKETQYF
TRBV5-1	NA	NA	TRBJ2-5	TGCGCCAGCAGCTTGGTCTCAACCCAAGAGACCCAGTACTTC	CASSLVSTQETQYF
TRBV5-6	NA	NA	TRBJ1-5	TGTGCCAGCAGCTTGGGGTTTTACAGCAATCAGCCCCAGCATTTT	CASSLGFYSNQPQHF
TRBV7-9	TRBD2	NA	TRBJ2-1	TGTGCCACCAAGCCACTAGCGGGATGGGCTGAGCAGTTCTTC	CATKPLAGWAEQFF
TRBV25-1	NA	NA	TRBJ1-1	TGTGCCAGCACTCGGTCAGCGAACACTGAAGCTTTCTTT	CASTRSANTEAFF
TRBV6-5	NA	NA	TRBJ2-1	TGTGCCAGCAGTTACTCGATGTTGCTTACTTACAATGAGCAGTTCTTC	CASSYSMLLTYNEQFF
TRBV2	NA	NA	TRBJ1-1	TGTGCCAGCAGCCTAAACAGGGTTGGGAACACTGAAGCTTTCTTT	CASSLNRVGNTEAFF
TRBV6-4	NA	NA	TRBJ2-3	TGTGCCAGCAGTGCAGGGGCTACAAGACGCACAGATACGCAGTATTTT	CASSAGATRRTDTQYF
TRBV5-4	TRBD2	NA	TRBJ2-5	TGTGCCAGCAGCGCTGGACTAGCGGGAGTCCAAGAGACCCAGTACTTC	CASSAGLAGVQETQYF
TRBV19	NA	NA	TRBJ2-7	TGTGCCAGTAGCCGGGGATTCAGCTCCTACGAGCAGTACTTC	CASSRGFSSYEQYF
TRBV10-3	TRBD1	NA	TRBJ2-3	TGTGCCATCAGAGACAGGGGCGCCCCAGATACGCAGTATTTT	CAIRDRGAPDTQYF
TRBV4-1	TRBD1	NA	TRBJ1-3	TGCGCCAGCAGCCAAGATGGGGGACAGGTTGGAAACACCATATATTTT	CASSQDGGQVGNTIYF
TRBV13	NA	NA	TRBJ2-4	TGTGCCAGCAGCTTTATTGGTATGGGAAACATTCAGTACTTC	CASSFIGMGNIQYF
TRBV6-6	NA	NA	TRBJ2-1	TGTGCCAGCAGTTACTCGTCAGGGGCGCTAAATGAGCAGTTCTTC	CASSYSSGALNEQFF
TRBV11-2	NA	NA	TRBJ1-1	TGTGCCAGCAGCCCCTATCAGGGAAGACACACTGAAGCTTTCTTT	CASSPYQGRHTEAFF
TRBV5-1	NA	NA	TRBJ1-2	TGCGCCAGCAGCGTCATATCAGGCGATGGCTACACCTTC	CASSVISGDGYTF
TRBV6-1	TRBD2	NA	TRBJ2-7	TGTGCCAGCAGTTTCCGACTAGCGGCCTACGAGCAGTACTTC	CASSFRLAAYEQYF
TRBV5-1	TRBD1	NA	TRBJ1-2	TGCGCCAGCAGTGAGGGACAGCCTAACTATGGCTACACCTTC	CASSEGQPNYGYTF
TRBV6-1	NA	NA	TRBJ2-3	TGTGCCAGCAGGAAAAGCGGGAGCACAGATACGCAGTATTTT	CASRKSGSTDTQYF
TRBV4-1	NA	NA	TRBJ1-2	TGCGCCAGCAGCCCCCGAGCCCCGGACCCTCATGGCTACACCTTC	CASSPRAPDPHGYTF
TRBV5-1	TRBD2	once	TRBJ2-2	TGCGCCAGCAGCTTATTAGGCCGGAGACTAGCGGCCTCGAACACCGGGGAGCTGTTTTTT	CASSLLGRRLAASNTGELFF
TRBV27	TRBD2	once	TRBJ2-7	TGTGCCAGCAGTTCGTCCCAGACTAGCGGGAGTGGGTACGAGCAGTACTTC	CASSSSQTSGSGYEQYF
TRBV29-1	TRBD2	NA	TRBJ2-3	TGCAGCGTTGCAGCGGGAAGGACAGATACGCAGTATTTT	CSVAAGRTDTQYF
TRBV4-3	TRBD1	NA	TRBJ2-7	TGCGCCAGCAGCCAGATGACAGGGGGCAGCTACGAGCAGTACTTC	CASSQMTGGSYEQYF
TRBV19	NA	NA	TRBJ2-2	TGTGCCAGTACAAGGGCGGAGAACACCGGGGAGCTGTTTTTT	CASTRAENTGELFF
TRBV28	NA	NA	TRBJ2-3	TGTGCCAGCAGTTTATGGGGGCTTGGCACAGATACGCAGTATTTT	CASSLWGLGTDTQYF
TRBV28	NA	once	TRBJ2-1	TGTGCCAGCAGTTTATACGTAGAGCGGGAGCAGTTCTTC	CASSLYVEREQFF
TRBV6-5	NA	NA	TRBJ2-1	TGTGCCAGCAGTTCCGGGGCCGGGGACCAGTTCTTC	CASSSGAGDQFF
TRBV10-1	NA	NA	TRBJ2-3	TGCGCCAGCAGTGAGTCGATGCCGGATACGCAGTATTTT	CASSESMPDTQYF